This is a list of T cell receptor beta chains from one sample in a study of blood T cells in healthy people across ages. From the 5' RACE reads, TCRdb called clonotypes with MiXCR, one entry per CDR3 protein. The profile covers around 800,000 distinct CDR3 sequences, with 20% to 30% appearing a single time and 2.5% to 3.5% taken by the ten largest. These sequences were also reported in another study, on T cells of mothers and their children.

Sequencing input: blood. Receptors originate from a boy between 10 and 17 years old in good health. Both conserved end residues are part of each CDR3. Fields, in order: J gene, D gene, CDR3 length, V gene, clone size, CDR3 protein, CDR3 DNA. The D gene is left open where the match is weak. Clone size is not always given. Where it is, it says once, few, many or a class for expanded clones.

J: TRBJ2-5; D: .; length: 15; V: TRBV5-5; size: .; CDR3: CASMLSPYWTETQYF; DNA: TGTGCCAGCATGCTGTCCCCTTATTGGACGGAGACCCAGTACTTC
J: TRBJ1-5; D: .; length: 14; V: TRBV3-1; size: few; CDR3: CASSQYISDQPQHF; DNA: TGTGCCAGCAGCCAGTATATCTCCGATCAGCCCCAGCATTTT
J: TRBJ2-1; D: TRBD1; length: 15; V: TRBV6-4; size: .; CDR3: CASSDEGAPYNEQFF; DNA: TGTGCCAGCAGTGACGAGGGGGCACCCTACAATGAGCAGTTCTTC
J: TRBJ2-6; D: .; length: 18; V: TRBV15; size: .; CDR3: CATSRERVGTAGANVLTF; DNA: TGTGCCACCAGCAGAGAAAGAGTAGGGACCGCTGGGGCCAACGTCCTGACTTTC
J: TRBJ2-1; D: .; length: 16; V: TRBV6-1; size: few; CDR3: CASRLRITSSYNEQFF; DNA: TGTGCCAGCAGGCTCAGAATCACAAGCTCCTACAATGAGCAGTTCTTC
J: TRBJ2-6; D: TRBD2; length: 17; V: TRBV7-9; size: few; CDR3: CASSLTSGPPGANVLTF; DNA: TGTGCCAGCAGCTTGACTAGCGGGCCCCCTGGGGCCAACGTCCTGACTTTC
J: TRBJ1-4; D: TRBD1; length: 13; V: TRBV12-3/TRBV12-4; size: .; CDR3: CASSLRTGEKLFF; DNA: TGTGCCAGCAGTTTAAGGACAGGGGAAAAACTGTTTTTT
J: TRBJ2-5; D: .; length: 15; V: TRBV20-1; size: .; CDR3: CSARVAGANQETQYF; DNA: TGCAGTGCTAGAGTCGCGGGGGCGAATCAAGAGACCCAGTACTTC
J: TRBJ2-2; D: .; length: 16; V: TRBV27; size: .; CDR3: CASRPRPRRWYGELFF; DNA: TGTGCCAGCAGACCCAGACCCAGGCGGTGGTACGGGGAGCTGTTTTTT
J: TRBJ2-7; D: TRBD1; length: 15; V: TRBV14; size: .; CDR3: CASSLPGQAHYEQYF; DNA: TGTGCCAGCAGCCTACCGGGACAGGCGCACTACGAGCAGTACTTC
J: TRBJ2-1; D: TRBD2; length: 15; V: TRBV3-1; size: .; CDR3: CASSRTSGTGEEQFF; DNA: TGTGCCAGCAGCCGGACTAGCGGGACCGGGGAGGAGCAGTTCTTC
J: TRBJ2-3; D: TRBD2; length: 16; V: TRBV6-1; size: once; CDR3: CASSQGLAGGIDTQYF; DNA: TGTGCCAGCAGTCAAGGACTAGCGGGAGGTATAGATACGCAGTATTTT
J: TRBJ2-7; D: .; length: 14; V: TRBV27; size: few; CDR3: CASSLVSGTYEQYF; DNA: TGTGCCAGCAGTTTGGTCAGCGGCACCTACGAGCAGTACTTC
J: TRBJ1-1; D: .; length: 13; V: TRBV12-3/TRBV12-4; size: few; CDR3: CASSFPLAPEAFF; DNA: TGTGCCAGCAGTTTTCCCCTGGCCCCTGAAGCTTTCTTT
J: TRBJ2-2; D: .; length: 14; V: TRBV6-2/TRBV6-3; size: few; CDR3: CASSFYGGTGELFF; DNA: TGTGCCAGCAGTTTCTACGGTGGGACCGGGGAGCTGTTTTTT
J: TRBJ2-1; D: TRBD2; length: 16; V: TRBV5-1; size: .; CDR3: CASSRDYQGIGNEQFF; DNA: TGCGCCAGCAGCCGGGACTACCAAGGGATAGGGAATGAGCAGTTCTTC
J: TRBJ2-3; D: .; length: 14; V: TRBV6-2/TRBV6-3; size: .; CDR3: CATGRTGYTDTQYF; DNA: TGTGCCACTGGGAGAACGGGCTACACAGATACGCAGTATTTT
J: TRBJ1-1; D: TRBD1; length: 15; V: TRBV12-3/TRBV12-4; size: .; CDR3: CASRGDRVRGTEAFF; DNA: TGTGCCAGCAGGGGCGACAGGGTCCGGGGCACTGAAGCTTTCTTT
J: TRBJ1-1; D: .; length: 14; V: TRBV27; size: few; CDR3: CASSLVGVGTEAFF; DNA: TGTGCCAGCAGCCTTGTTGGGGTTGGGACTGAAGCTTTCTTT
J: TRBJ1-2; D: TRBD1; length: 12; V: TRBV20-1; size: .; CDR3: CSAENRGFGYTF; DNA: TGCAGTGCGGAAAACAGGGGTTTCGGCTACACCTTC
J: TRBJ2-7; D: TRBD1; length: 15; V: TRBV27; size: few; CDR3: CASSSGTASTYEQYF; DNA: TGTGCCAGCAGTTCCGGGACAGCGTCTACCTACGAGCAGTACTTC
J: TRBJ1-2; D: .; length: 12; V: TRBV29-1; size: .; CDR3: CSVESGAGGYTF; DNA: TGCAGCGTTGAATCGGGGGCAGGTGGCTACACCTTC
J: TRBJ2-2; D: .; length: 16; V: TRBV7-8; size: .; CDR3: CASSLVIPGGTGELFF; DNA: TGTGCCAGCAGCTTAGTGATACCTGGGGGCACCGGGGAGCTGTTTTTT
J: TRBJ2-7; D: TRBD2; length: 14; V: TRBV9; size: few; CDR3: CASSVSSGAYEQYF; DNA: TGTGCCAGCAGCGTATCCAGCGGGGCCTACGAGCAGTACTTC
J: TRBJ2-3; D: TRBD2; length: 14; V: TRBV5-1; size: .; CDR3: CASSVSGGGDTQYF; DNA: TGCGCCAGCAGCGTAAGCGGGGGGGGAGATACGCAGTATTTT
J: TRBJ1-4; D: TRBD1; length: 15; V: TRBV12-3/TRBV12-4; size: few; CDR3: CASSLNLGGREKLFF; DNA: TGTGCCAGCAGTTTAAATTTAGGGGGCCGTGAAAAACTGTTTTTT
J: TRBJ2-7; D: .; length: 13; V: TRBV28; size: once; CDR3: CASSPSSVIEQYF; DNA: TGTGCCAGCAGTCCCTCTAGCGTTATTGAGCAGTACTTC
J: TRBJ2-7; D: .; length: 12; V: TRBV20-1; size: .; CDR3: CSANGAPGEQYF; DNA: TGCAGTGCGAACGGGGCGCCGGGGGAGCAGTACTTC
J: TRBJ2-7; D: TRBD1; length: 15; V: TRBV7-9; size: .; CDR3: CANSLGGQPSSEQYF; DNA: TGTGCCAACAGCTTAGGGGGACAGCCCTCTTCCGAGCAGTACTTC
J: TRBJ2-1; D: .; length: 13; V: TRBV12-5; size: .; CDR3: CASGLVLGYEQFF; DNA: TGTGCTAGTGGTTTGGTACTGGGATATGAGCAGTTCTTC
J: TRBJ1-6; D: .; length: 16; V: TRBV5-1; size: .; CDR3: CASSLGLWGDNPPLHF; DNA: TGCGCCAGCAGCCTGGGGCTTTGGGGGGATAATCCACCCCTCCACTTT
J: TRBJ2-3; D: .; length: 15; V: TRBV5-6; size: few; CDR3: CASSLVTTSTDTQYF; DNA: TGTGCCAGCAGCTTGGTTACCACTAGCACAGATACGCAGTATTTT
J: TRBJ1-5; D: TRBD1; length: 15; V: TRBV20-1; size: .; CDR3: CSASSGTGVYQPQHF; DNA: TGCAGTGCTAGCTCCGGGACAGGAGTATATCAGCCCCAGCATTTT
J: TRBJ1-2; D: .; length: 17; V: TRBV9; size: few; CDR3: CASSTAAWGPRVYGYTF; DNA: TGTGCCAGCAGTACCGCGGCCTGGGGGCCCCGAGTCTATGGCTACACCTTC
J: TRBJ2-2; D: TRBD1; length: 15; V: TRBV20-1; size: .; CDR3: CSAKRQGAGTGKLFF; DNA: TGCAGTGCTAAGAGACAGGGGGCTGGCACCGGGAAGCTGTTTTTT
J: TRBJ1-3; D: .; length: 14; V: TRBV6-2/TRBV6-3; size: .; CDR3: CASTSGGTGNTIYF; DNA: TGTGCCAGCACTTCGGGGGGCACTGGAAACACCATATATTTT
J: TRBJ2-7; D: .; length: 12; V: TRBV11-2; size: few; CDR3: CASSPERGKQYF; DNA: TGTGCCAGCAGCCCAGAGAGGGGCAAGCAGTACTTC
J: TRBJ1-2; D: TRBD1; length: 16; V: TRBV7-9; size: .; CDR3: CASSSHRGQGNYGYTF; DNA: TGTGCCAGCAGCTCGCACAGGGGGCAGGGAAACTATGGCTACACCTTC
J: TRBJ2-5; D: .; length: 12; V: TRBV29-1; size: many; CDR3: CSGGRSWETQYF; DNA: TGCAGCGGAGGAAGAAGCTGGGAGACCCAGTACTTC
J: TRBJ2-6; D: .; length: 14; V: TRBV25-1; size: few; CDR3: CASSKDSGANVLTF; DNA: TGTGCCAGCTCGAAGGACTCTGGGGCCAACGTCCTGACTTTC
J: TRBJ2-1; D: TRBD1; length: 14; V: TRBV28; size: .; CDR3: CASGRDRAYNEQFF; DNA: TGTGCCAGCGGCCGGGACAGGGCCTACAATGAGCAGTTCTTC